What follows is one TCR beta chain and its context. Its antigen is as yet unknown. Germline V gives CDR1 LGHDT, CDR2 YNNKEL (reference sequence). The CDR3 totals 16 residues. V trimming: 4 bases; J trimming: 3 bases; junction bases outside the gene matches: 9. This specimen belongs to a study of T cell responses to AZD1222 COVID-19 vaccine. Study-level results: Increases in Spike-specific TCR breadth and depth were seen after two AZD1222 doses. In the spike-specific TCR repertoire, nearly half reportedly target unmutated variant regions.

Produced via immunoSEQ multiplex PCR; TCRdb's table is partial and in-frame only. The sample yields roughly 140,000 clones, 90% seen once. The sequence derives from an adult in good health. V usage is TRBV3-1 (or the pseudogene TRBV3-2) and J usage is TRBJ2-3, with TRBD2 matching over 8 bases. Sequences were derived from peripheral blood, sampled on day 0 of AZD1222 vaccination. CDR3: CASSPNAGGMTDTQYF. The CDR3 nucleotides read TGTGCCAGCAGCCCAAACGCGGGGGGCATGACAGATACGCAGTATTTT.